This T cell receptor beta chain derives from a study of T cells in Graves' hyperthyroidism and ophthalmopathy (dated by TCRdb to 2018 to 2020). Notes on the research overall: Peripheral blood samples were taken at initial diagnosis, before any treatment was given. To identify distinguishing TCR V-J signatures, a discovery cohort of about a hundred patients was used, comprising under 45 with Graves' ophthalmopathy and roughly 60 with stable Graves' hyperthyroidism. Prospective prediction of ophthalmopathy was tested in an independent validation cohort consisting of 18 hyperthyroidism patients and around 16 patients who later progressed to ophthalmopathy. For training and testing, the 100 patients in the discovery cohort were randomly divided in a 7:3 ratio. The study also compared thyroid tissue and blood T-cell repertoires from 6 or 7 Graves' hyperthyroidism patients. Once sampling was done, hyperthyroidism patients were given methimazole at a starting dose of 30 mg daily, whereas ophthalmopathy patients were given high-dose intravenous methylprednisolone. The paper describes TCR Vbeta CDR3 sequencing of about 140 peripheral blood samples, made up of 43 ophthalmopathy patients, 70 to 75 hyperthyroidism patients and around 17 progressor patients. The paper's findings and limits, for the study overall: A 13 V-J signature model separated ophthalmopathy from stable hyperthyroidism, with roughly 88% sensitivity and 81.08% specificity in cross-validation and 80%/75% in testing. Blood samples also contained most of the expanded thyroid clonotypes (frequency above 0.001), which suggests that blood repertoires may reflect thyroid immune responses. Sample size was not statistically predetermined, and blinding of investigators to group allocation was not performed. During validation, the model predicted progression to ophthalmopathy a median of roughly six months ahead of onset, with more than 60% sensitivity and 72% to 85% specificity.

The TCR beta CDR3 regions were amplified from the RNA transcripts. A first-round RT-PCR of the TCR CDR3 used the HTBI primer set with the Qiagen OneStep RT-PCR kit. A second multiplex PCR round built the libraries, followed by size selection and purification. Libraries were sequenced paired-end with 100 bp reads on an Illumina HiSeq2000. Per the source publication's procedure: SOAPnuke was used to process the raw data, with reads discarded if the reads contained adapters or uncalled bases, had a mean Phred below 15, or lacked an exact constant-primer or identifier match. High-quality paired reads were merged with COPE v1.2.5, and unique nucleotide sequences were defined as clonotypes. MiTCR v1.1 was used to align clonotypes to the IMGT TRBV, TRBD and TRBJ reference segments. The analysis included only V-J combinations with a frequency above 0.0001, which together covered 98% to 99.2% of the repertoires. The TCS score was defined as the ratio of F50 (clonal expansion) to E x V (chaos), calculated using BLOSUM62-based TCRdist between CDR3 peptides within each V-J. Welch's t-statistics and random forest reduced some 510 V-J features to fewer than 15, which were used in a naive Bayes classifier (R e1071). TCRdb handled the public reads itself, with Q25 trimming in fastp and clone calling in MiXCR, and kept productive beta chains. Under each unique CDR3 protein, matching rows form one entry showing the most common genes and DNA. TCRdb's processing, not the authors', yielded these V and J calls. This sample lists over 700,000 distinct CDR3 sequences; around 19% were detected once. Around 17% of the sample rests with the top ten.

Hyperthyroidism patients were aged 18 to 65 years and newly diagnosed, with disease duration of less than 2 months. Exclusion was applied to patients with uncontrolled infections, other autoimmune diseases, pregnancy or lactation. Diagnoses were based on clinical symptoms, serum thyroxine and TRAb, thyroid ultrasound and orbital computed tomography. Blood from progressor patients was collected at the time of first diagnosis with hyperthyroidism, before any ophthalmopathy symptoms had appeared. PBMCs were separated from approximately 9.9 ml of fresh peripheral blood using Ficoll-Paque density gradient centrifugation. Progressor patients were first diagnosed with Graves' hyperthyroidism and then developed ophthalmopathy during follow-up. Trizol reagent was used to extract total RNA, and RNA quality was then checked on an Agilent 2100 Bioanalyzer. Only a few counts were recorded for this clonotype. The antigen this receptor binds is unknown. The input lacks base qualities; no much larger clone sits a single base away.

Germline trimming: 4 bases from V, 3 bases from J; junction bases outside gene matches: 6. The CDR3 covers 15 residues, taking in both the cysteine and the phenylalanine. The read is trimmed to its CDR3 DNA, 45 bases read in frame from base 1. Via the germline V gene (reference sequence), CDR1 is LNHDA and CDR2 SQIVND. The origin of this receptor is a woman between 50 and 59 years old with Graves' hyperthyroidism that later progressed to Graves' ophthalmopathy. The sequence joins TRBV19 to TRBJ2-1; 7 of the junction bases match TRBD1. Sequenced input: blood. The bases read TGTGCCAGTAGTACAGGGGGACACGACTACAATGAGCAGTTCTTC. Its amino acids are CASSTGGHDYNEQFF.